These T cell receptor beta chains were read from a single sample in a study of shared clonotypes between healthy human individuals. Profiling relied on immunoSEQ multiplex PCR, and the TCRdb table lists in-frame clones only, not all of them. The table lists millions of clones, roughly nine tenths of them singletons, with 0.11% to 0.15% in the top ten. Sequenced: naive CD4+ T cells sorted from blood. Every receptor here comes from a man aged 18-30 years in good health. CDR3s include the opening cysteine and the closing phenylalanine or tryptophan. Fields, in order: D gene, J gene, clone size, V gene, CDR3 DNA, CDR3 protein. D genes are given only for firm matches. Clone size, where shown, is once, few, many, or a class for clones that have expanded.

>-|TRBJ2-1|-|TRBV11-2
TGTGCCAGCAGCTTCACTAACTACAATGAGCAGTTCTTC
CASSFTNYNEQFF
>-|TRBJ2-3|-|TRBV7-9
TGTGCCAGCAGCTTAGGCGGGACAGCCACAGATACGCAGTATTTT
CASSLGGTATDTQYF
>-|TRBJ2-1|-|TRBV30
TGTGCCTGGAGCCAAACCAATCCCCAGGGGACGGGTGAGCAGTTCTTC
CAWSQTNPQGTGEQFF
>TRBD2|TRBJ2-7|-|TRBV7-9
TGTGCCAGCAGCCCTAGCGGGATTAACTACGAGCAGTACTTC
CASSPSGINYEQYF
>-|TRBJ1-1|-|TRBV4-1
TGCGCCAGCAGCCATGGACAGAAAGTGGGTGAAGCTTTCTTT
CASSHGQKVGEAFF
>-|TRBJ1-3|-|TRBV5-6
TGTGCCAGCAGCCCCAGGGACGCTGGAAACACCATATATTTT
CASSPRDAGNTIYF
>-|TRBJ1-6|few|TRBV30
TGTGCCTGGAGTGTAAATTCACCCCTCCACTTT
CAWSVNSPLHF
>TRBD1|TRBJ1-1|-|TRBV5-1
TGCGCCAGCAGCAGGAGGACAGGGGGCAACACTGAAGCTTTCTTT
CASSRRTGGNTEAFF
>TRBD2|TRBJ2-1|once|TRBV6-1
TGTGCCAGCAGTGACCCTATTGGGACTAGCGGGAGTAATGAGCAGTTCTTC
CASSDPIGTSGSNEQFF
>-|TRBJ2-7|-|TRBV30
TGTGCCTGGATGAGGGACCACGAGCAGTACTTC
CAWMRDHEQYF
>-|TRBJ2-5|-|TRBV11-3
TGTGCCAGCAGCTCGGGGTTGACGGTCCAAGAGACCCAGTACTTC
CASSSGLTVQETQYF
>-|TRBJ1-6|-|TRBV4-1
TGCGCCAGCAGCCAAGTTACGGTCCCCGGGACCTCTAATTCACCCCTCCACTTT
CASSQVTVPGTSNSPLHF
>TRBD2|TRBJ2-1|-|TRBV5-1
TGCGCCAGCAGCTCAAGGCTAGTAGCGGGGAGCTACAATGAGCAGTTCTTC
CASSSRLVAGSYNEQFF
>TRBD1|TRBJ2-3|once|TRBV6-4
TGTGCCAGCAGTGACAGTGGGACAGGGGGCGTTTTTGATACGCAGTATTTT
CASSDSGTGGVFDTQYF
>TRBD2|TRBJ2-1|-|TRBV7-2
TGTGCCAGCAGCTTAAGCCGGGCGGGAGGGCAGAATGAGCAGTTCTTC
CASSLSRAGGQNEQFF
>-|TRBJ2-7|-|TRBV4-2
TGTGCCAGCAGCCCGACGGAGGACAGCTCCTACGAGCAGTACTTC
CASSPTEDSSYEQYF
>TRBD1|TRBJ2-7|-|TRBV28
TGTGCCAGCAGTTCCGGTGGACAGGAGCCCTCCTACGAGCAGTACTTC
CASSSGGQEPSYEQYF
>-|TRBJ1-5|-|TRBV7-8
TGTGCCAGCAGCCGTAATTTCGATCAGCCCCAGCATTTT
CASSRNFDQPQHF
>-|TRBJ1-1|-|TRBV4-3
TGCGCCAGCAGCCCTTACGTGTCGGGGACTGAAGCTTTCTTT
CASSPYVSGTEAFF
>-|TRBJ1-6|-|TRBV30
TGTGCCTGGAGTGTATCGGGCCCCGATTCACCCCTCCACTTT
CAWSVSGPDSPLHF
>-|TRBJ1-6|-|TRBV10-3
TGTGCCACCCGGACGGATAATTCACCCCTCCACTTT
CATRTDNSPLHF
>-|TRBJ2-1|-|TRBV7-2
TGTGCCAGCAGCTTAGGTGGAGGCTCCTACAATGAGCAGTTCTTC
CASSLGGGSYNEQFF
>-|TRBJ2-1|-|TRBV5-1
TGCGCCAGCAGCCGGACTGGAAACAATGAGCAGTTCTTC
CASSRTGNNEQFF
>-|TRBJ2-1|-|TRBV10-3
TGTGCCATCAGTGAAGGGCAGTCCGGGCAATGGTACAATGAGCAGTTCTTC
CAISEGQSGQWYNEQFF
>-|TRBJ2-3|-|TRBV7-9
TGTGCCAGCAGCTTAATGGTCGGGGGGCTGACAGATACGCAGTATTTT
CASSLMVGGLTDTQYF
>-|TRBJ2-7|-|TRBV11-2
TGTGCCAGCAGCTTAGTTTTGGACAGAACCTACGAGCAGTACTTC
CASSLVLDRTYEQYF
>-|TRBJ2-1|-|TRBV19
TGTGCCAGTAGTATCGCCCCGGCGTCCTACAATGAGCAGTTCTTC
CASSIAPASYNEQFF
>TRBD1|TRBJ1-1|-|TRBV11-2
TGTGCCAGCAGCTTAGCCCAACAGGGGGACCGAGCTTTCTTT
CASSLAQQGDRAFF
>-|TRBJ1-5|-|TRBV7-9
TGTGCCAGCAGCCCGTCCCGTATCGGTCAGAGCAATCAGCCCCAGCATTTT
CASSPSRIGQSNQPQHF
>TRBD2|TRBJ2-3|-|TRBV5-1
TGCGCCAGCAGCAGGGGGCTAGCGGGAGGATACACAGATACGCAGTATTTT
CASSRGLAGGYTDTQYF
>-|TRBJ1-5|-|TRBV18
TGTGCCAGCTCATCGACCGAGCTGAGATCTTGGCCCCAGCATTTT
CASSSTELRSWPQHF
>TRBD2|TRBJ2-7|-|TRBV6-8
TGTGCCAGATTGCCTTGTGGAGCGGGGTACGAGCAGTACTTC
CARLPCGAGYEQYF
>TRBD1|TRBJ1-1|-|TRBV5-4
TGTGCCAGCAGCCCACTCCGGGACAGGAACACTGAAGCTTTCTTT
CASSPLRDRNTEAFF
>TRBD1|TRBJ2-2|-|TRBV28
TGTGCCAGCAGTTCCACCGGGACAGGGAACCCCGGGGAGCTGTTTTTT
CASSSTGTGNPGELFF